Listed below are T cell receptor beta chains from one sample, sequenced in a study of graft-versus-host responses after intestinal transplantation. Profiled with immunoSEQ multiplex PCR; TCRdb holds only in-frame clones, not every one. The sample yields some 13,000 clones, about four fifths seen once. The starting material was PBMCs, obtained after intestinal transplantation. These receptors all stem from a human patient who received an intestinal transplant, so some T cells may come from the graft donor. Both conserved end residues are trimmed from each CDR3. Each record gives: clone size, J gene, V gene, CDR3 protein. Part of the rows lack a size; the others show once, few, many or a class for expanded clones.

>once|TRBJ1-1|TRBV12-5
ASGPEIGDTEAF
>.|TRBJ2-7|TRBV7-9
ATQTEDYEQY
>.|TRBJ1-5|TRBV7-2
ATRPSNQPQH
>.|TRBJ1-1|TRBV6-1
ASSMTTEAF
>.|TRBJ1-6|TRBV6-5
ASSYQWGTNSPLH
>.|TRBJ1-2|TRBV20-1
SARDGGYT
>.|TRBJ1-1|TRBV14
ASSHSRGRTEAF
>.|TRBJ1-6|TRBV14
ASSQVKGISPLH
>few|TRBJ2-5|TRBV10-2
ASSAGTVETQY
>.|TRBJ2-1|TRBV7-3
ASSPGYFNEQF
>.|TRBJ2-7|TRBV19
ASSISSVYEQY
>.|TRBJ2-6|TRBV9
ASSLPGQSSGANVLT
>.|TRBJ2-7|TRBV11-3
ASSWMEGRIYEQY
>.|TRBJ2-7|TRBV19
ASSISGVVYEQY
>few|TRBJ2-3|TRBV18
ASSGVGSTDTQY
>once|TRBJ2-1|TRBV30
AWSEGAGVHNEQF
>.|TRBJ2-2|TRBV6-6
ASSYDLGFTGELF
>.|TRBJ2-1|TRBV11-2
ASSSLGNEQF
>.|TRBJ1-6|TRBV5-1
AGLNSPLH
>.|TRBJ1-2|TRBV6-6
ASSYGGMDGYT
>.|TRBJ1-2|TRBV29-1
SVGTGTGTGYT
>.|TRBJ2-1|TRBV18
ASSPRGSSYNEQF
>.|TRBJ2-5|TRBV10-1
ASSPRTGETQY
>.|TRBJ2-3|TRBV19
ASSIFAGGPGDTQY
>.|TRBJ2-7|TRBV28
ASSLSRQGGFYESYEQY
>.|TRBJ1-4|TRBV30
AWSWGTGGEKLF
>.|TRBJ1-4|TRBV2
ASSEGGFFNEKLF
>.|TRBJ2-7|TRBV27
ASSFEVGTSYEQY
>.|TRBJ1-6|TRBV9
ASSVGGAGSYNSPLH
>few|TRBJ2-3|TRBV10-2
ASSELAGVSDTQY
>.|TRBJ2-2|TRBV10-2
ASTLLTTGELF
>.|TRBJ2-1|TRBV6-1
ASSQRPHTYNEQF
>.|TRBJ1-3|TRBV27
ASRTGGSGNTIY
>.|TRBJ2-6|TRBV29-1
SVLGFPSGANVLT
>.|TRBJ2-1|TRBV9
ASSVALTSGDNEQF
>.|TRBJ2-1|TRBV29-1
SAHTSGGYNEQF
>.|TRBJ2-7|TRBV4-2
ASSQTPGLGTYEQY
>.|TRBJ1-5|TRBV19
ASSPLGDQPQH